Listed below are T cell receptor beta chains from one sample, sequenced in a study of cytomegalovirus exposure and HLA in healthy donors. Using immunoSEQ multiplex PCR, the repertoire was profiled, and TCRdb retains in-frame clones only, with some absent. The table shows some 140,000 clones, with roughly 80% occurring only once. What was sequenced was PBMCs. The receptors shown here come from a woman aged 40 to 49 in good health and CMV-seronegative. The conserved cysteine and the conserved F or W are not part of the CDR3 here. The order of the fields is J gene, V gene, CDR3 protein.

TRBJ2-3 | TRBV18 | ASSQREGTDTQY
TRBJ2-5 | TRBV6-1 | ASSAELARETQY
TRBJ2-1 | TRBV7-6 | ASSIGGEQF
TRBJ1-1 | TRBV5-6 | ASSLDSGSNTEAF
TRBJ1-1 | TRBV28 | AIGAPTGRNSEAF
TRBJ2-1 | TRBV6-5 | ASSPNPYNEQF
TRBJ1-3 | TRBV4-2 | ASSQGSPGNTIY
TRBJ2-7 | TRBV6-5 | ASSLDREDYEQY
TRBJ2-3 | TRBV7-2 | ASSLGLAGDTDTQY
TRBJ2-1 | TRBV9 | ASSVGARGGLDEQF
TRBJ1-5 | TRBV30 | AWSVSRQAATSYSNQPQH
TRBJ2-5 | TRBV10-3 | AIRPSGGQETQY
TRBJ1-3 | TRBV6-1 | ASSAPVTRNTIY
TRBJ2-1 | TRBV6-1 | ASSEVGRGNEQF
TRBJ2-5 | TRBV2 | ASSEWGGGNIETQY
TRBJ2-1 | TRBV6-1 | ASSAGLADYNEQF
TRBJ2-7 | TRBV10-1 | ASSESGVAYEQY
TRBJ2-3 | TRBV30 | AWSIGAQGQTKQY
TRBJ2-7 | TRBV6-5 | ASSFTSGAEGEQY
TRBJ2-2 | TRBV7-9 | ASSGAPGDTGELF
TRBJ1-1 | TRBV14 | ASSPVGGGPTEAF
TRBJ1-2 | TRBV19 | ASSAYRGYGYT
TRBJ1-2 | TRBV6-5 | ASSYQTSLNYGYT
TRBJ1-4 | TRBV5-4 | ASSLARGSLTNEKLF
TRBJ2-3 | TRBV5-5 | ASSSLTSGSTDTQY
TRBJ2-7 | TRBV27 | ASSLRQDYEQY
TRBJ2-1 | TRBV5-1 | ASSLGSGGPLEQF
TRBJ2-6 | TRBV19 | ASSVASSGANVLT
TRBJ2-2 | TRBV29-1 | SVVSEEKIGNTGELF
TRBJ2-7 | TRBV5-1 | ASSSGTGLSYEQY
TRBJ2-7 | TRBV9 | ASSVDAGGSYEQY
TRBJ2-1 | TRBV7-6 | ASSVEVSSNNEQF
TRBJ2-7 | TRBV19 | ASSHYSRDNYYEQY
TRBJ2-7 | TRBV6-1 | ASSEAASGSYEQY
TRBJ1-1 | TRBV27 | ASSHGQLNTEAF